Below are 15 T cell receptor beta chains sequenced from a single sample in a study of blood T cell repertoires in COVID-19. Assay used: immunoSEQ multiplex PCR; TCRdb lists only in-frame clones, some missing. Here the sample spans roughly 150,000 clones, about 83% being singletons. The sequenced sample consisted of peripheral blood. These receptors came from a man between 65 and 85 years old who had recovered from COVID-19.

The CDR3: CAWTKASGSYEQYF. CDR3 DNA sequence: TGTGCCTGGACCAAGGCTAGCGGCTCCTACGAGCAGTACTTC. The chain couples TRBV30 to TRBJ2-7; 7 nucleotides match TRBD2. J was trimmed by 0 bases and V by 4 bases; bases with no gene match: 6. Germline CDR1 reads GTSNPN; CDR2 reads SVGIG (reference sequence). The length of the CDR3 is 14 residues.

The chain is built from TRBV7-6 and TRBJ2-3; TRBD1 matches 7 bases. Germline V gene lookup returns CDR1 SGHVS and CDR2 FNYEAQ. The V segment lost 5 bases and the J segment 3 bases; nucleotides outside the gene matches: 11. This CDR3 spans 16 amino acids. The chain's CDR3 is CASSPRPGQTTDTQYF. The CDR3 nucleotides are TGTGCCAGCAGCCCGCGACCGGGACAGACGACAGATACGCAGTATTTT.

The gene calls are TRBV6-5 and TRBJ2-7; 9 positions agree with TRBD1. The germline V gene has CDR1 MNHEY and CDR2 SVGAGI. The J segment lost 5 bases and the V segment lost 7 bases, leaving 9 bases of the junction unmatched. The CDR3 contains 14 residues. The CDR3 DNA sequence: TGTGCCAGCAAGTGGGGACAGGGTCGAAACGAGCAGTACTTC. Translation gives CASKWGQGRNEQYF.

This sequence joins TRBV28 and TRBJ1-2, with TRBD1 identical over 7 bases. The CDR3 covers 12 residues. After removal of 3 bases from V and 8 bases from J, the junction contained 3 bases not matched to a gene. Germline V lookup: CDR1 MDHEN, CDR2 SYDVKM. The CDR3 region has the DNA TGTGCCAGCAGTTTGACAGGGAACGGCTACACCTTC. Amino acids: CASSLTGNGYTF.

The chain combines TRBV2 with TRBJ2-5; 11 bases agree with TRBD2. Germline V lookup: CDR1 SNHLY, CDR2 FYNNEI. The ends lost 4 bases at V and 4 bases at J; junction bases unmatched: 14. CDR3 length: 18 residues. The CDR3: CASSVVRGRTSGRETQYF. The CDR3 DNA follows: TGTGCCAGCAGTGTTGTAAGGGGGCGAACTAGCGGGAGAGAGACCCAGTACTTC.

This rearrangement joins TRBV9 to TRBJ1-2; 7 bases are shared with TRBD1. The CDR3 length is 15 residues. Germline values: CDR1 SGDLS, CDR2 YYNGEE. The trim removed 4 bases at V and 4 bases at J, leaving 10 bases unmatched. CDR3 region: CASSPRQGPPYGYTF. The DNA of the CDR3 is TGTGCCAGCAGCCCACGACAGGGCCCACCCTATGGCTACACCTTC.

The chain joins TRBV13 to TRBJ2-7; a weak D match, TRBD2 (6 bases). This CDR3 has 14 amino acids. V dropped 1 base and J dropped 6 bases, with 13 bases sitting between them. Germline values: CDR1 PRHDT, CDR2 FYEKMQ (reference sequence). The CDR3 DNA is TGTGCCAGCAGCTTAGTCGCGGAGGGCGGCGAGCAGTACTTC. Protein sequence: CASSLVAEGGEQYF. The entire variable domain, with the rest obtained from reference TRBV13 and TRBJ2-7, is as follows: AAGVIQSPRHLIKEKRETATLKCYPIPRHDTVYWYQQGPGQDPQFLISFYEKMQSDKGSIPDRFSAQQFSDYHSELNMSSLELGDSALYFCASSLVAEGGEQYFGPGTRLTVT.

The chain employs TRBV12-1 and TRBJ2-2; whether TRBD1, the table's D call, matches the DNA was not checked. TRBV12-1 is reported as a pseudogene. The CDR3 runs to 16 residues. In nucleotides, the CDR3 is TGTGCCAGCAGCTTTATCGGTCACAGTGCTCCCGGGGAGCTGTTTTTT. Protein sequence: CASSFIGHSAPGELFF.

This chain links TRBV7-9 with TRBJ2-7, with 9 positions matching TRBD2. Unmatched junction bases numbered 10, after V lost 5 bases and J lost 2 bases. The CDR3 spans 16 residues. Germline CDR1 is SEHNR and CDR2 is FQNEAQ (reference sequence). The CDR3 spells CASSLRGLASPYEQYF. The CDR3 nucleotides read TGTGCCAGCAGCCTACGGGGACTAGCTTCTCCCTACGAGCAGTACTTC.

The chain joins TRBV6-5 to TRBJ1-5; D gene ambiguous. Trimming left V 6 bases short and J 0 bases short, with 12 bases between. The CDR3 runs to 15 residues. CDR1 and CDR2 from the germline V gene are MNHEY and SVGAGI. CDR3 amino acids: CASSSTLNSNQPQHF. The CDR3 nucleotides are TGTGCCAGCAGCTCCACATTGAATAGCAATCAGCCCCAGCATTTT.

The chain has TRBV11-3 and TRBJ2-7, with TRBD2 identical over 8 bases. CDR3 length equals 15 residues. V lost 3 bases, J lost 0 bases, and 4 bases stayed unmatched. Germline lookup yields CDR1 SGHNT and CDR2 YENEEA. For the CDR3, the DNA is TGTGCCAGCAGCTTGCGCGGGGGGAGCTCCTACGAGCAGTACTTC. It codes for CASSLRGGSSYEQYF. The full variable domain, its missing parts supplied by reference TRBV11-3 and TRBJ2-7, is EAGVVQSPRYKIIEKKQPVAFWCNPISGHNTLYWYLQNLGQGPELLIRYENEEAVDDSQLPKDRFSAERLKGVDSTLKIQPAELGDSAVYLCASSLRGGSSYEQYFGPGTRLTVT.

The gene calls are TRBV19 and TRBJ1-2, with D possibly being TRBD1 (6 bases). Germline V gives CDR1 LNHDA, CDR2 SQIVND (reference sequence). This CDR3 is built from 14 residues. Between the trimmed V and J ends, which lost 0 bases and 4 bases, there was a span of 9 bases. The CDR3 DNA is TGTGCCAGTAGTATAGATGGGGGCCTCTATGGCTACACCTTC. It translates to CASSIDGGLYGYTF.

V gene TRBV3-1 (or the pseudogene TRBV3-2) combines with J gene TRBJ2-1, with D unresolved. Germline V gives CDR1 LGHDT, CDR2 YNNKEL (reference sequence). Trimming removed 4 bases from V and 10 bases from J, with 14 bases in between. The CDR3 extends over 13 amino acids. The CDR3 sequence: CASSPPNREEQFF. The CDR3 nucleotides are TGTGCCAGCAGCCCCCCAAATCGCGAGGAGCAGTTCTTC.

The chain employs TRBV5-1 and TRBJ2-3, with 13 bases aligning to TRBD2. The CDR3 sequence is 17 residues long. Germline-derived CDR1 and CDR2 are SGHRS and YFSETQ. Losses at the gene ends were 4 bases for V and 6 bases for J; bases not matched to a gene: 11. The CDR3 protein is CASSRSGGLAGSDTQYF. CDR3 nucleotide sequence: TGCGCCAGCAGCCGCTCAGGGGGACTAGCGGGATCGGATACGCAGTATTTT.

This chain uses TRBV5-8 with TRBJ1-4; D remains unclear. There are 15 residues in the CDR3. V lost 0 bases and J lost 8, with 14 bases in between. CDR1 is SGHTS and CDR2 is YDEGEE in the germline V gene. CDR3 sequence (DNA): TGTGCCAGCAGCTTGGCCGGGAGGGTGAGCGAAAAACTGTTTTTT. As protein: CASSLAGRVSEKLFF. Together with reference TRBV5-8 and TRBJ1-4, the CDR3 gives the full variable domain: EAGVTQSPTHLIKTRGQQATLRCSPISGHTSVYWYQQALGLGLQFLLWYDEGEERNRGNFPPRFSGRQFPNYSSELNVNALELEDSALYLCASSLAGRVSEKLFFGSGTQLSVL.